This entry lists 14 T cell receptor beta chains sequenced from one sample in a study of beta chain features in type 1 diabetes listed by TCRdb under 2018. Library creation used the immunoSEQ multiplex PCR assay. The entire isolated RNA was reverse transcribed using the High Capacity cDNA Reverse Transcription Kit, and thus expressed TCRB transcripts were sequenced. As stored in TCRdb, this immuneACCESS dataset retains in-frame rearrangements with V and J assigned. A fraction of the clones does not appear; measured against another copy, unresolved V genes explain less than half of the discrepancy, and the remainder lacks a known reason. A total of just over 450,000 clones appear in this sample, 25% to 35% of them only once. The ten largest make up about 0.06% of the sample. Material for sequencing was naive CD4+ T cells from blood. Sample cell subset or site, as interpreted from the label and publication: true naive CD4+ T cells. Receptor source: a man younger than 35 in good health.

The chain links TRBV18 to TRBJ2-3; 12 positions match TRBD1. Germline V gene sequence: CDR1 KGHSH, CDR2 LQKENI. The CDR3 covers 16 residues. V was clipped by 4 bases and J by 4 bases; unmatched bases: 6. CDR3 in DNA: TGTGCCAGCTCACAACCCGGGACAGGGGGCCCAGATACGCAGTATTTT. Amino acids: CASSQPGTGGPDTQYF.

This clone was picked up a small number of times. CDR3 protein: CAWRQGWIYGYTF. DNA for the CDR3: TGTGCCTGGAGGCAGGGGTGGATCTATGGCTACACCTTC. The chain employs TRBV30 and TRBJ1-2, with D perhaps TRBD1 (6 bases). The germline V gene has CDR1 GTSNPN and CDR2 SVGIG (reference sequence). V shed 3 bases and J shed 4 bases, with 12 bases lying between them. This CDR3 spans 13 amino acids.

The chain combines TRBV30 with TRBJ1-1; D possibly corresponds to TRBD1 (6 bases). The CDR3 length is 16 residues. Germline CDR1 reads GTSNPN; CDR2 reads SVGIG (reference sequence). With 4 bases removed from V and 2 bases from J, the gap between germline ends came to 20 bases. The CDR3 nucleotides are TGTGCCTGGAACCCGGGACACCCAAGTGTTAACACTGAAGCTTTCTTT. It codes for CAWNPGHPSVNTEAFF.

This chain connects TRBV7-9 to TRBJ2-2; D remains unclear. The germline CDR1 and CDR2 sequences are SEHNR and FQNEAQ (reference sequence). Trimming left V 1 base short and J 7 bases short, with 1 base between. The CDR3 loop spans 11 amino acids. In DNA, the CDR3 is TGTGCCAGCAGCTTAGTCGGGGAGCTGTTTTTT. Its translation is CASSLVGELFF. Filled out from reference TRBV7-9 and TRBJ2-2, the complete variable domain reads DTGVSQNPRHKITKRGQNVTFRCDPISEHNRLYWYRQTLGQGPEFLTYFQNEAQLEKSRLLSDRFSAERPKGSFSTLEIQRTEQGDSAMYLCASSLVGELFFGEGSRLTVL.

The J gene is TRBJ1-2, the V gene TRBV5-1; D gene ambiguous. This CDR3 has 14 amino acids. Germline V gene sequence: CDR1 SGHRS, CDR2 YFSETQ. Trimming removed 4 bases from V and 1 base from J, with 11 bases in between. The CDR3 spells CASSPLDVNYGYTF. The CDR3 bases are TGCGCCAGCAGCCCGCTGGACGTTAACTATGGCTACACCTTC.

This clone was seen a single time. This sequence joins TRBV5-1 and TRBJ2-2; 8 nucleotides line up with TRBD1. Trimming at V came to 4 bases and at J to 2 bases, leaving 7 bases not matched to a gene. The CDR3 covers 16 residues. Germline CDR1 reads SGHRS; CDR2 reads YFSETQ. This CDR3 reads CASSIAGGQNTGELFF. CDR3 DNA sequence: TGCGCCAGCAGCATCGCAGGGGGCCAAAACACCGGGGAGCTGTTTTTT.

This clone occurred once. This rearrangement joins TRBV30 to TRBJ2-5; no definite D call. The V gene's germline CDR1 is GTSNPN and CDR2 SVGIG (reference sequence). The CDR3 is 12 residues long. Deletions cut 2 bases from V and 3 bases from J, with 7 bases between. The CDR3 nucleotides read TGTGCCTGGAGTAGACCTGAAGAGACCCAGTACTTC. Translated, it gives CAWSRPEETQYF.

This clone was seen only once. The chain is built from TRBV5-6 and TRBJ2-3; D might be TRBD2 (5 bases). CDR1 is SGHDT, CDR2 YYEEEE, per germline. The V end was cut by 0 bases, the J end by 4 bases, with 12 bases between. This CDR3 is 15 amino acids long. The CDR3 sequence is CASSLASPPPDTQYF. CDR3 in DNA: TGTGCCAGCAGCTTGGCTAGCCCACCGCCAGATACGCAGTATTTT.

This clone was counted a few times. The CDR3 coding sequence is TGCAGCGTGGGGGGTATCAATGAGCAGTTCTTC. It translates to CSVGGINEQFF. The gene calls are TRBV29-1 and TRBJ2-1, with D perhaps matching TRBD2 (6 bases). Per the germline V gene, CDR1 is SQVTM and CDR2 is ANQGSEA. The CDR3 extends over 11 amino acids. V lost 6 bases and J 6 bases, leaving 9 bases between the germline ends.

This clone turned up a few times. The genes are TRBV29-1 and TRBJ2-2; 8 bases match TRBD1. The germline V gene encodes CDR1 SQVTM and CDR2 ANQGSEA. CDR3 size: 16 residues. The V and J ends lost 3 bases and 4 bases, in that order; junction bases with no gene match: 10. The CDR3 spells CSVDTLQGARTGELFF. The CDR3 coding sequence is TGCAGCGTTGATACCCTTCAGGGGGCGCGCACCGGGGAGCTGTTTTTT.

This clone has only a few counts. The CDR3 protein is CASSALGVAGNEQFF. DNA of the CDR3: TGTGCCAGCAGCGCGCTCGGGGTAGCGGGCAATGAGCAGTTCTTC. The V and J genes are TRBV9 and TRBJ2-1; TRBD2 matches 7 bases. V gave up 3 bases and J gave up 6 bases; unmatched junction bases: 9. The CDR3 spans 15 residues. CDR1 SGDLS and CDR2 YYNGEE come from the germline V gene.

The CDR3 loop reads CASSPREGPSRNIQYF. CDR3 in DNA: TGTGCCAGCTCACCGCGGGAGGGACCCTCCCGGAACATTCAGTACTTC. The rearrangement joins TRBV18 to TRBJ2-4, with 9 bases aligning to TRBD2. The CDR3 has 16 residues. Trimming removed 3 bases from V and 7 bases from J; junction bases left unmatched: 10. Looked up from germline, CDR1 is KGHSH and CDR2 is LQKENI.

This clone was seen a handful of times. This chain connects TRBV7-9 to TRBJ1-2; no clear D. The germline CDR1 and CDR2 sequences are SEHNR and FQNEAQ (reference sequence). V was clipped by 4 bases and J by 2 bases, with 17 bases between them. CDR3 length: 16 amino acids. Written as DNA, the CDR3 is TGTGCCAGCAGCTCTGCGCCCCTGGATGGAAACTATGGCTACACCTTC. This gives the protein CASSSAPLDGNYGYTF.

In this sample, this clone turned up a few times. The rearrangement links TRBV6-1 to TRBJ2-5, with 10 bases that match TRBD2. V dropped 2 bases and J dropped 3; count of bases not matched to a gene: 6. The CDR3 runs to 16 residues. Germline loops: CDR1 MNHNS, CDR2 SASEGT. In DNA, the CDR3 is TGTGCCAGCAGTGAAATGGCCCTAGCGGGAGAAGAGACCCAGTACTTC. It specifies CASSEMALAGEETQYF.